This T cell receptor (beta chain) emerged from a study of response to subunit inactivated influenza vaccine. A remark on this clonotype: The antigen is unknown.

Study-level points and caveats: It was suggested by the authors that few new T cells are recruited by each seasonal influenza vaccination.

V lost 4 bases, J lost 5 bases, and 15 bases lay in between. The CDR3 sequence is 15 residues long. Germline V gene sequence: CDR1 LNHDA, CDR2 SQIVND (reference sequence). TCRdb reprocessed the RT-PCR reads via MiXCR and lists one record per CDR3 protein. The table lists approximately 500,000 distinct CDR3 sequences, 14% of them singletons. The specimen was PBMCs from blood, collected 11 to 12 days after vaccination. V is TRBV19 and J is TRBJ2-1; D is tentatively TRBD1 or TRBD2 (7 bases each). The TCR was taken from a man aged 45-60 years who received an inactivated influenza vaccine. As DNA, the CDR3 is TGTGCCAGTAGTACCAGGGGGGGGTATAACAATGAGCAGTTCTTC. Amino acid sequence: CASSTRGGYNNEQFF. The full variable domain, rest sourced from reference TRBV19 and TRBJ2-1, is DGGITQSPKYLFRKEGQNVTLSCEQNLNHDAMYWYRQDPGQGLRLIYYSQIVNDFQKGDIAEGYSVSREKKESFPLTVTSAQKNPTAFYLCASSTRGGYNNEQFFGPGTRLTVL.